Here is one T cell receptor (beta chain) with its context. Its antigen specificity is not known. No much larger clonotype is one base removed from it; base qualities were not supplied. The protocol used for the library was the immunoSEQ multiplex PCR assay. The source is immuneACCESS, and TCRdb retained only in-frame sequences with V and J called. Part of the clones is not carried over; for the studies checked, unresolved V genes explain less than half of this, and the remainder is unexplained. This sample gives approximately 28,000 clones in total; 85% to 90% of them show up just once. Of the sample, 15% to 20% is held by the ten largest clones. CDR1 and CDR2 were assigned from the germline V gene as SGDLS and YYNGEE. V is reduced by 3 bases and J by 9 bases, leaving a spacing of 10 bases between them. Taken from cysteine to phenylalanine, the CDR3 has 12 residues. Only the CDR3 part of the read is kept: 36 bases, read in frame from the first base.

These data are taken from a study of T cell changes during pregnancy in multiple sclerosis (dated by TCRdb to about 2019). The study in broad terms: The study examined how the T cell repertoire changed over the course of pregnancy in women with multiple sclerosis.

The specimen was CD8+ T cells from peripheral blood mononuclear cells, collected in the second trimester of pregnancy. This chain is built from TRBV9 and TRBJ2-1, and possibly TRBD1, on 5 matching bases. The origin of this receptor is a female donor with multiple sclerosis, enrolled in a pregnancy study. The DNA is TGTGCCAGCAGCGCTGGGGCCGGTGAGCAGTTCTTC. Its translation is CASSAGAGEQFF.